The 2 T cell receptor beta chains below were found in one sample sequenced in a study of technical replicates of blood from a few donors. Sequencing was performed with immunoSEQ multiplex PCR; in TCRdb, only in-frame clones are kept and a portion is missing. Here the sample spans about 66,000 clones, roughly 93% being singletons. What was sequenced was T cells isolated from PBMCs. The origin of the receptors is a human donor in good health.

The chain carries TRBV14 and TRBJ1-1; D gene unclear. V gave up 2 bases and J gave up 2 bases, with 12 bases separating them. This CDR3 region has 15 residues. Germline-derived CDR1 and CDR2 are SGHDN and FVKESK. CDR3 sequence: CASSQYGEVNTEAFF. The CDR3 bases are TGTGCCAGCAGCCAATACGGGGAAGTCAACACTGAAGCTTTCTTT.

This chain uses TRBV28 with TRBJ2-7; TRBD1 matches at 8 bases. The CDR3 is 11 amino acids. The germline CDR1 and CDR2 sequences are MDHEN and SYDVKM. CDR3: CVTGASYEQYF. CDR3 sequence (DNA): TGTGTGACAGGGGCTTCCTACGAGCAGTACTTC.